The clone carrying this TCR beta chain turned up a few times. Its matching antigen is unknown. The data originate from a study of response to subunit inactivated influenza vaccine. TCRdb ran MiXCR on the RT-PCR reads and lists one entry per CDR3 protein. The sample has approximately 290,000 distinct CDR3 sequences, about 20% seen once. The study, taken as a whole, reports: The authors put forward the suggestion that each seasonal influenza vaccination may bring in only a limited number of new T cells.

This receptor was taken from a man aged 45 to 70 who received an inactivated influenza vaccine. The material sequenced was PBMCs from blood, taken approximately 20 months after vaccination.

The CDR3 DNA sequence: TGTGCCAGCAACCAAGGGATCTATGGCTACACCTTC. Translation gives CASNQGIYGYTF. The chain links TRBV2 to TRBJ1-2; no firm D call. The CDR3 spans 12 residues. Germline CDR1 is SNHLY and CDR2 is FYNNEI. The germline V and J ends were trimmed by 7 bases and 4 bases, with 10 bases remaining between them.